This T cell receptor beta chain is from a study of post-analysis software for immune sequencing data. About the study: Recorded disease courses covered relapsing-remitting, secondary progressive and progressive-relapsing multiple sclerosis. Some patients had no subtype annotation. Overall study findings and caveats: Patients with multiple sclerosis recorded significantly lower normalized Chao1 diversity than controls, the study found. Five TRBV segments, including TRBV5-6, TRBV5-1 and TRBV20-1, were more frequent in patients than controls.

Libraries were made from TCR beta cDNA, and they carried unique molecular identifiers. TCRdb ran MiXCR on the PCR reads and lists one entry per CDR3 protein. The sample gives about 540,000 distinct CDR3 sequences, about a third of which show up once; approximately 6% is in the top ten. With respect to this clonotype: What it binds is unknown.

The germline V and J ends were trimmed by 0 bases and 7 bases, with 14 bases remaining between them. Germline CDR1 is SGHRS and CDR2 is YFSETQ. The CDR3 totals 15 residues. The receptor's source is a girl aged 2-17 years with multiple sclerosis. Sequencing input: blood. The chain joins TRBV5-1 to TRBJ2-1; D is possibly TRBD2 (5 bases). CDR3 sequence (DNA): TGCGCCAGCAGCTTGGACGGACGCCCGGGGAATGAGCAGTTCTTC. Translating it yields CASSLDGRPGNEQFF.